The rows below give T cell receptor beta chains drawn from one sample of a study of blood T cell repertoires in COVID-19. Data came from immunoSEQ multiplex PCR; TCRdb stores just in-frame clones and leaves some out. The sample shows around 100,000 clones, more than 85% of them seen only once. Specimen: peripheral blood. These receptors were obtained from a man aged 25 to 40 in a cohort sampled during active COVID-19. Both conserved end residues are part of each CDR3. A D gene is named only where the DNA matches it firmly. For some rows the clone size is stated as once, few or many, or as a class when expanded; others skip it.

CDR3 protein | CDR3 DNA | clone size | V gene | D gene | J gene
CASSESGLGSFNEQFF | TGTGCCAGCAGTGAATCAGGGCTAGGTTCCTTCAATGAGCAGTTCTTC | medium-sized | TRBV6-4 | - | TRBJ2-1
CASSRFPQGWNSPLHF | TGTGCCAGCAGCCGTTTTCCACAGGGGTGGAATTCACCCCTCCACTTT | - | TRBV7-2 | TRBD1 | TRBJ1-6
CASSFEPGQGLMSSYEQYF | TGTGCCAGCAGTTTTGAGCCGGGACAGGGTCTAATGAGCTCCTACGAGCAGTACTTC | - | TRBV6-2/TRBV6-3 | TRBD1 | TRBJ2-7
CASRLGGGNEQFF | TGTGCCAGCAGGTTGGGGGGAGGGAATGAGCAGTTCTTC | - | TRBV3-1/TRBV3-2 | TRBD2 | TRBJ2-1
CAISEDRSSYNEQFF | TGTGCCATCAGTGAAGACAGGAGCTCCTACAATGAGCAGTTCTTC | once | TRBV10-3 | - | TRBJ2-1
CASSLALLAGGSQETQYF | TGTGCCAGCAGCTTGGCCCTACTAGCGGGGGGGTCACAAGAGACCCAGTACTTC | - | TRBV5-6 | TRBD2 | TRBJ2-5
CASSPNTWHAEQFF | TGCGCCAGCAGCCCAAATACCTGGCATGCTGAGCAGTTCTTC | - | TRBV5-1 | - | TRBJ2-1
CASRWGEEETQYF | TGTGCCAGCAGATGGGGGGAGGAAGAGACCCAGTACTTC | - | TRBV12-3/TRBV12-4 | - | TRBJ2-5
CASSQETGIHKNIQYF | TGTGCCAGCAGCCAAGAGACAGGGATTCACAAAAACATTCAGTACTTC | - | TRBV3-1/TRBV3-2 | TRBD1 | TRBJ2-4
CASSPKDRGLVMNTEAFF | TGTGCCAGCTCACCGAAGGACAGGGGCCTAGTTATGAACACTGAAGCTTTCTTT | - | TRBV18 | TRBD1 | TRBJ1-1
CSASVNYGYTF | TGCAGTGCTTCCGTAAACTATGGCTACACCTTC | - | TRBV20-1 | - | TRBJ1-2
CASSLSPGSTDTQYF | TGTGCCAGCAGCTTGTCCCCGGGTAGCACAGATACGCAGTATTTT | - | TRBV5-5 | - | TRBJ2-3